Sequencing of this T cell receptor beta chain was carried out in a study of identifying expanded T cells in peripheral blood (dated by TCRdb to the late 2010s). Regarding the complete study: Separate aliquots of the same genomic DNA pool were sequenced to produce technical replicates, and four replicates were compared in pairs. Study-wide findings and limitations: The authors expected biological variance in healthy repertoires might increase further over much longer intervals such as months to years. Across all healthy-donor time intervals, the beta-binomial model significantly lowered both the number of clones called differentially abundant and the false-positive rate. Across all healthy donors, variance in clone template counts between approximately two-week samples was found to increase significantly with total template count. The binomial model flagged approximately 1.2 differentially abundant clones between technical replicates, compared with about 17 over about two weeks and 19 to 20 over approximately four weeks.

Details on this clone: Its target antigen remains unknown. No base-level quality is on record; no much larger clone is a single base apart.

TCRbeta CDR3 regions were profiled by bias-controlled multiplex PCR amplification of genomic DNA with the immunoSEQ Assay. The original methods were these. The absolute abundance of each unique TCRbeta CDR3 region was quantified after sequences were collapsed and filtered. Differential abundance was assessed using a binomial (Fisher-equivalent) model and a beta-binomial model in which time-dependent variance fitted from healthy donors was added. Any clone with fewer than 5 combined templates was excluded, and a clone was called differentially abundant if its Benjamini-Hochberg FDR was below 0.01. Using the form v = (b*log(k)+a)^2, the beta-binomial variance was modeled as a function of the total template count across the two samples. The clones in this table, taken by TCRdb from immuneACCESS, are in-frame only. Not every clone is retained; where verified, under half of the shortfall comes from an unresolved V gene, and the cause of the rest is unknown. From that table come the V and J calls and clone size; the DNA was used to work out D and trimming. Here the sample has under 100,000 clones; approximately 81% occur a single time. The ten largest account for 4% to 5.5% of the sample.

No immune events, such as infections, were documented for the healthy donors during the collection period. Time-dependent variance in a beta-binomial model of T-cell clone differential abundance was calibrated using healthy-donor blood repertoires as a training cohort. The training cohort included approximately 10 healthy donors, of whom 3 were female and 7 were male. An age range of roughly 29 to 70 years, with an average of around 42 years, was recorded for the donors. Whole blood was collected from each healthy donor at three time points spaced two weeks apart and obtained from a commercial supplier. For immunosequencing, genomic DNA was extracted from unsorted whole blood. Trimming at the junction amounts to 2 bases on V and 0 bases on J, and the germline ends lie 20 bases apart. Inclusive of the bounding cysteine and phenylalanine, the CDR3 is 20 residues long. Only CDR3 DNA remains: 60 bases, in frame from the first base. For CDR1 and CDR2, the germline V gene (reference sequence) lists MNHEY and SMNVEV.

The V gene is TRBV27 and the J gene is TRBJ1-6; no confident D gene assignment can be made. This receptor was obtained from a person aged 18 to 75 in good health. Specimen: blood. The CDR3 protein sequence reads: CASSLGYETPVSSYNSPLHF. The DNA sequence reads TGTGCCAGCAGTTTAGGGTACGAAACACCCGTTAGCTCCTATAATTCACCCCTCCACTTT.